This passage covers 18 T cell receptor beta chains from one sample sequenced in a study of identical twins. TCRdb itself ran the 5' RACE reads through MiXCR, one entry per CDR3 protein. The data contain roughly 720,000 distinct CDR3 sequences, approximately 18% of them singletons. These records were also assigned to another study, of T cells expressing NK-cell markers.

Sequenced material: PBMCs. The source is a woman between 18 and 29 years old in good health.

This clonotype showed up just a few times. The rearrangement joins TRBV11-3 to TRBJ2-2; 11 bases match TRBD2. J gave up 6 bases and V 4 bases, and 7 bases lay outside the gene matches. Germline assignment: CDR1 SGHNT and CDR2 YENEEA. This CDR3 has 16 amino acids. The CDR3 region is CASSWGTSGVAGELFF. The CDR3 nucleotides read TGTGCCAGCAGCTGGGGGACTAGCGGTGTGGCCGGGGAGCTGTTTTTT. Combining the CDR3 with reference TRBV11-3 and TRBJ2-2 gives the whole variable domain EAGVVQSPRYKIIEKKQPVAFWCNPISGHNTLYWYLQNLGQGPELLIRYENEEAVDDSQLPKDRFSAERLKGVDSTLKIQPAELGDSAVYLCASSWGTSGVAGELFFGEGSRLTVL.

About this clonotype: Relative to the germline gene, one junction end is altered; a read error may explain this. This chain uses TRBV10-3 with TRBJ2-3; TRBD2 matches at 11 bases. The CDR3 is made up of 15 amino acids. Germline CDR1 ENHRY, CDR2 SYGVKD. CDR3 protein: CAISPGTSGVDTRYF. Written as DNA, the CDR3 is TGTGCCATCAGCCCCGGGACTAGCGGAGTAGATACGCGGTATTTT.

This clonotype was seen a few times. The chain combines TRBV7-3 with TRBJ2-1, with TRBD2 matching 10 bases. Germline V gives CDR1 SGHTA, CDR2 FQGTGA. V shed 5 bases and J 8 bases; nucleotides not matched to a gene: 12. The CDR3 is 16 residues long. The CDR3 DNA reads as TGTGCCAGCAGCCAACCGGGTAGCGGGGGGTACGATGAGCAGTTCTTC. The encoded protein is CASSQPGSGGYDEQFF.

This clonotype was counted at least ten times. The rearrangement joins TRBV7-8 to TRBJ2-1; 9 bases line up with TRBD2. The ends lost 2 bases at V and 0 bases at J; junction bases unmatched: 8. The germline V gene has CDR1 SGHVS and CDR2 FQNEAQ. The CDR3 sequence is 18 residues long. The CDR3 sequence: CASSLLRGGRLSYNEQFF. The CDR3 nucleotides read TGTGCCAGCAGCTTATTGCGGGGGGGCCGCCTCTCCTACAATGAGCAGTTCTTC.

This chain connects TRBV7-2 to TRBJ2-7, with TRBD2 identical over 8 bases. V lost 1 base and J lost 6; bases outside the gene matches: 11. The CDR3 extends over 16 amino acids. In germline, CDR1 is SGHTA, CDR2 FQGNSA. The CDR3 sequence: CASSLVWGLGDVEQYF. CDR3 sequence (DNA): TGTGCCAGCAGCTTAGTGTGGGGACTAGGGGATGTCGAGCAGTACTTC.

This clonotype appeared a few times. V and J are TRBV5-5 and TRBJ2-4; possible D gene TRBD2, 6 bases. Trimming took 1 base from V and 2 from J, leaving 13 bases between them. The CDR3 loop spans 16 amino acids. Germline-derived CDR1 and CDR2 are SGHKS and YYEKEE (reference sequence). DNA of the CDR3: TGTGCCAGCAGCTTGTACGGGGGAGCGTCCAAAAACATTCAGTACTTC. As protein: CASSLYGGASKNIQYF. The entire variable domain, with the rest obtained from reference TRBV5-5 and TRBJ2-4, is as follows: DAGVTQSPTHLIKTRGQQVTLRCSPISGHKSVSWYQQVLGQGPQFIFQYYEKEERGRGNFPDRFSARQFPNYSSELNVNALLLGDSALYLCASSLYGGASKNIQYFGAGTRLSVL.

The table lists this clonotype with a few counts. V usage is TRBV10-3 and J usage is TRBJ2-1, with 8 bases aligning to TRBD2. CDR1 is ENHRY and CDR2 is SYGVKD in the germline V gene. The ends lost 10 bases at V and 6 bases at J; junction bases unmatched: 5. There are 12 residues in the CDR3. The CDR3 DNA reads TGTGCCACCGGGGGGGTCGGCAATGAGCAGTTCTTC. Its translation is CATGGVGNEQFF.

This clonotype showed up many times. V gene TRBV12-3 or TRBV12-4 combines with J gene TRBJ2-7, with D perhaps TRBD1 (6 bases). The CDR3 is 13 residues long. V lost 5 bases and J 5 bases, leaving 13 bases between the germline ends. In DNA form, the CDR3 reads TGTGCCAGCAGTCCGTTGACAGGAAACGAGCAGTACTTC. Protein sequence: CASSPLTGNEQYF.

This clonotype was counted only a few times. The V and J genes are TRBV5-6 and TRBJ1-1; D unclear. The CDR3 spans 15 residues. Per germline, CDR1 SGHDT and CDR2 YYEEEE. V was pared by 5 bases and J by 0 bases, with 14 bases between. CDR3 sequence reads: CASSQDAYMNTEAFF. The CDR3 DNA sequence: TGTGCCAGCAGTCAAGACGCCTACATGAACACTGAAGCTTTCTTT.

This clonotype turned up a few times. The chain is built from TRBV10-2 and TRBJ2-5; D gene ambiguous. This CDR3 is built from 13 residues. The germline V and J ends were trimmed by 8 bases and 3 bases, with 13 bases remaining between them. Germline lookup yields CDR1 WSHSY and CDR2 SAAADI. This CDR3 reads CASVENVKETQYF. The CDR3 nucleotides are TGCGCCAGCGTAGAGAACGTCAAAGAGACCCAGTACTTC.

The rearrangement joins TRBV7-2 to TRBJ2-1; D ambiguous. Between the trimmed V and J ends, which lost 1 base and 4 bases, there was a span of 8 bases. Germline values: CDR1 SGHTA, CDR2 FQGNSA. This CDR3 is 14 amino acids long. The CDR3 DNA follows: TGTGCCAGCAGCTTAGTGGCGCCTTACAATGAGCAGTTCTTC. As protein: CASSLVAPYNEQFF. Based on the CDR3 plus reference TRBV7-2 and TRBJ2-1, the full variable domain is GAGVSQSPSNKVTEKGKDVELRCDPISGHTALYWYRQSLGQGLEFLIYFQGNSAPDKSGLPSDRFSAERTGGSVSTLTIQRTQQEDSAVYLCASSLVAPYNEQFFGPGTRLTVL.

This clonotype was seen a few times. This CDR3 reads CASSQELLAGGVTQYF. The CDR3 nucleotides are TGTGCCAGCAGCCAAGAGTTACTAGCGGGGGGAGTTACGCAGTATTTT. This chain connects TRBV3-1 to TRBJ2-3, with 12 bases fitting TRBD2. The CDR3 has 16 amino acids. The V segment lost 0 bases and the J segment 8 bases; nucleotides outside the gene matches: 6. The germline CDR1 and CDR2 sequences are LGHDT and YNNKEL (reference sequence).

Remarks on this clonotype: Since no conserved phenylalanine or tryptophan closes the CDR3, a read error is the likely cause. The gene calls are TRBV11-1 and TRBJ1-6; TRBD1 might be the D (6 bases). Trimming pared 5 bases from V and 7 bases from J, leaving 15 bases between. The CDR3 spans 15 residues. Germline values: CDR1 SGHAT, CDR2 FQDESV (reference sequence). The CDR3 sequence: CASSLQQGKNSPLHI. DNA of the CDR3: TGTGCCAGCAGCCTCCAGCAGGGGAAGAATTCACCCCTCCACATT.

V is TRBV4-1 and J is TRBJ1-1; no definite D call. V was pared by 2 bases and J by 4 bases, with 20 bases between. This CDR3 contains 17 residues. Germline values: CDR1 MGHRA, CDR2 YSYEKL. In DNA, the CDR3 is TGCGCCAGCAGCCAAATAATTGTAGGAGGGATGGTCACTGAAGCTTTCTTT. Translating it yields CASSQIIVGGMVTEAFF.

The V call is TRBV7-2, the J call TRBJ2-7; D is undetermined. V dropped 1 base and J dropped 0 bases, with 7 bases sitting between them. CDR3 length equals 14 residues. Germline values: CDR1 SGHTA, CDR2 FQGNSA. This CDR3 is CASSLDPISYEQYF. The CDR3 region has the DNA TGTGCCAGCAGCTTAGATCCCATCTCCTACGAGCAGTACTTC.

This clonotype has more than one count but fewer than ten. The rearrangement joins TRBV18 to TRBJ1-2, with 7 bases aligning to TRBD1. The V segment lost 2 bases and the J segment 6 bases; nucleotides outside the gene matches: 9. CDR3 length equals 15 residues. From germline, CDR1 is KGHSH and CDR2 LQKENI. Written as DNA, the CDR3 is TGTGCCAGCTCACCAACACAGGGGCGAGGTGATGGCTACACCTTC. Protein: CASSPTQGRGDGYTF.

The V gene is TRBV12-3 or TRBV12-4, the J gene TRBJ1-1; D call uncertain. The CDR3 extends over 13 amino acids. V lost 7 bases and J lost 7, with 16 bases in between. CDR3 sequence (DNA): TGTGCCAGCACCGGAACAGAGAACCTTGAAGCTTTCTTT. Translated, it gives CASTGTENLEAFF.

At least ten counts were recorded for this clonotype. This rearrangement joins TRBV3-1 to TRBJ2-3; tentatively, D is TRBD2 (6 bases). Germline V CDR1 and CDR2: LGHDT, YNNKEL (reference sequence). CDR3 length equals 16 residues. Trimming shortened V by 0 bases and J by 3 bases, and 13 bases separated the two germline ends. The CDR3 reads CASSQDDSGATDTQYF. The CDR3 nucleotides are TGTGCCAGCAGCCAAGACGACTCGGGAGCAACAGATACGCAGTATTTT.